The clone carrying this T cell receptor (beta chain) has only one observation. Seattle's enrolled individuals joined amid active infection and were then monitored longitudinally. The data were obtained in a study of blood T cell repertoires in COVID-19. Whole-study context: COVID-19 samples from acute and convalescent phases originated in the United States, Italy and Spain. PBMCs, B-cell-depleted T cells, or T cells were the source of the cDNA or gDNA that made up the material.

The CDR3 covers 16 residues. V trimming: 3 bases; J trimming: 10 bases; junction bases outside the gene matches: 10. The germline V gene has CDR1 MNHNS and CDR2 SASEGT. In the authors' workflow: From reference gene primer amplification, estimates of nucleated cell counts were derived. Generated by immunoSEQ multiplex PCR, the TCRdb table keeps only in-frame clones and is missing some. That table gives V, J and clone size, and the DNA gave D and trimming. The sample includes 200,000 to 250,000 clones, about 85% of them seen just once. The receptor was derived from a woman between 50 and 59 years old with COVID-19, enrolled during active disease. The chain couples TRBV6-1 to TRBJ1-6, with 9 bases that match TRBD1. The specimen sequenced was peripheral blood. The CDR3 sequence: CASSEKQGAILSPLHF. CDR3 bases: TGTGCCAGCAGTGAGAAACAGGGGGCGATTCTCTCACCCCTCCACTTT.